A single sample is the source of the 12 T cell receptor beta chains below, sequenced in a study of cytomegalovirus exposure and HLA in healthy donors. Primers for the PCR totalled 60 Vbeta and 13 Jbeta. The method was immunoSEQ multiplex PCR; TCRdb's version includes in-frame clones alone and lacks a portion of them. The top ten hold 5.8% of the sample, which has 6,500 to 8,500 clones, around 56% seen once. The sample taken for sequencing was PBMCs. These receptors came from a man aged 25-45 years in good health and CMV-seropositive.

V is TRBV4-1 and J is TRBJ2-7; 10 nucleotides match TRBD2. Per the germline V gene, CDR1 is MGHRA and CDR2 is YSYEKL. This CDR3 spans 15 amino acids. The J segment lost 0 bases and the V segment lost 6 bases, leaving 5 bases of the junction unmatched. CDR3 coding DNA: TGCGCCAGCAGGTCTCTAGCGGGGGCCTCCTACGAGCAGTACTTC. Its protein is CASRSLAGASYEQYF.

The chain couples TRBV6-5 to TRBJ2-7; tentative D call: TRBD1 (6 bases). Germline loops: CDR1 MNHEY, CDR2 SVGAGI. Trimming took 2 bases from V and 13 from J, leaving 18 bases between them. The CDR3 is made up of 13 amino acids. The CDR3 protein is CASSYVRAGVEYF. CDR3 bases: TGTGCCAGCAGTTACGTTAGGGCAGGGGTTGAATACTTC.

The V gene is TRBV4-2, the J gene TRBJ1-2, with 11 bases identical to TRBD1. V was pared by 2 bases and J by 7 bases, with 6 bases of the junction left unmatched. This CDR3 spans 15 amino acids. The germline gives CDR1 LGHNA, CDR2 YNFKEQ. The chain's CDR3 is CASSQFRTGGSGYTF. CDR3 nucleotide sequence: TGTGCCAGCAGCCAATTTCGGACAGGGGGCTCTGGCTACACCTTC.

Concerning this clone itself: This CDR3 is missing its conserved last phenylalanine or tryptophan, likely due to a read error. It is unclear where the CDR3 begins or ends on the DNA, so no DNA is shown, and the CDR3 is as TCRdb lists it. The chain couples TRBV7-6 to TRBJ2-7; the table's D call of TRBD2 was not tested on the DNA. Germline V gene sequence: CDR1 SGHVS, CDR2 FNYEAQ. Both ends counted, the CDR3 spans 11 residues. CDR3 protein: CASSLEDLTPG.

This clone was picked up a small number of times. This chain links TRBV10-1 with TRBJ2-1; the D gene is possibly TRBD2 (6 bases). The CDR3 is made up of 13 amino acids. CDR1 and CDR2 (germline): WNHNN, SYGVQD (reference sequence). V was trimmed by 4 bases and J by 5 bases, leaving 9 bases between them. This chain's CDR3 is CASSVTRNNEQFF. DNA for the CDR3: TGCGCCAGCAGTGTGACTAGAAACAATGAGCAGTTCTTC.

The V call is TRBV14, the J call TRBJ2-7; possible D gene TRBD2, 5 bases. The V gene's germline CDR1 is SGHDN and CDR2 FVKESK. There are 14 residues in the CDR3. V dropped 1 base and J dropped 2 bases, with 9 bases sitting between them. The CDR3: CASSQGVGTYEQYF. The CDR3 nucleotides read TGTGCCAGCAGCCAAGGGGTCGGGACCTACGAGCAGTACTTC.

The chain joins TRBV9 to TRBJ2-5, with unresolved D. The CDR3 is 14 amino acids. V was cut by 4 bases and J by 1 base, with 11 bases left in between. CDR1 and CDR2 (germline): SGDLS, YYNGEE. For the CDR3, the DNA is TGTGCCAGCAGCCCCCCCCTTTCCCAAGAGACCCAGTACTTC. This sequence encodes CASSPPLSQETQYF.

The chain recombines TRBV30 with TRBJ1-2; perhaps TRBD1 as D (6 bases). The CDR3 consists of 12 residues. CDR1 GTSNPN and CDR2 SVGIG come from the germline V gene (reference sequence). CDR3 in amino acids: CAKARDIYGYTF. As DNA, the CDR3 is TGTGCAAAGGCAAGGGACATCTATGGCTACACCTTC. The full variable domain, in which reference TRBV30 and TRBJ1-2 provide the parts outside the CDR3, is SQTIHQWPATLVQPVGSPLSLECTVEGTSNPNLYWYRQAAGRGLQLLFYSVGIGQISSEVPQNLSASRPQDRQFILSSKKLLLSDSGFYLCAKARDIYGYTFGSGTRLTVV.

The chain combines TRBV10-3 with TRBJ2-5, with D perhaps TRBD1 (6 bases). Germline V CDR1 and CDR2: ENHRY, SYGVKD. This CDR3 comprises 14 residues. V was clipped by 0 bases and J by 5 bases, with 10 bases between them. CDR3 nucleotides: TGTGCCATCAGTGAGTCGGGGGCGGGTGAGACCCAGTACTTC. Its protein is CAISESGAGETQYF.

This clone is labeled as large. V and J are TRBV25-1 and TRBJ2-3; D may be TRBD2 (6 bases). Germline CDR1 is MGHDK and CDR2 is SYGVNS. This CDR3 has 14 residues. The V end lost 5 bases, the J end lost 6 bases, and 15 bases lay between the germline ends. The CDR3 loop reads CASSRRERPDTQYF. The CDR3 DNA reads as TGTGCCAGCAGTCGGCGGGAAAGACCCGATACGCAGTATTTT. The full variable domain, rest sourced from reference TRBV25-1 and TRBJ2-3, is EADIYQTPRYLVIGTGKKITLECSQTMGHDKMYWYQQDPGMELHLIHYSYGVNSTEKGDLSSESTVSRIRTEHFPLTLESARPSHTSQYLCASSRRERPDTQYFGPGTRLTVL.

There are a few counts of this clone. J is TRBJ1-2 and V is TRBV14; no clear D gene. V was pared by 4 bases and J by 2 bases, with 5 bases between. The CDR3 is 12 residues long. Germline V gene sequence: CDR1 SGHDN, CDR2 FVKESK. The CDR3 coding sequence is TGTGCCAGCAGCCCGGGAAACTATGGCTACACCTTC. Its protein is CASSPGNYGYTF.

V and J are TRBV10-1 and TRBJ2-7; 9 bases are shared with TRBD2. V lost 6 bases to trimming and J lost 0 bases; unmatched junction nucleotides: 6. In germline, CDR1 is WNHNN, CDR2 SYGVQD (reference sequence). The CDR3 is made up of 15 amino acids. The CDR3 DNA sequence: TGCGCCAGCAGACGTAGCGGGGGTAGCTCCTACGAGCAGTACTTC. Translated: CASRRSGGSSYEQYF.